These T cell receptor beta chains were read from a single sample in a study of glioma-infiltrating T cells after dendritic cell vaccination. The data were produced by immunoSEQ multiplex PCR, yet TCRdb's version contains in-frame clones alone and is incomplete. The data hold roughly 87,000 clones, with around 83% observed a single time. This sample comprised blood, obtained after dendritic cell vaccination. The receptors here all came from a human donor with glioblastoma. Both conserved end residues are trimmed from each CDR3.

J: TRBJ2-1
V: TRBV7-8
CDR3: ASSLATGDEQF

J: TRBJ1-1
V: TRBV2
CDR3: AIQTASMNTEAF

J: TRBJ2-1
V: TRBV6-1
CDR3: ASGGLSYNEQF

J: TRBJ1-1
V: TRBV6-5
CDR3: ASRGDSSNTEAF

J: TRBJ2-4
V: TRBV2
CDR3: ASGGTVIAKNIQY

J: TRBJ2-3
V: TRBV9
CDR3: ASSARDSNTDTQY

J: TRBJ2-7
V: TRBV2
CDR3: ASRTALYEQY

J: TRBJ2-1
V: TRBV9
CDR3: ASSPSGDSYNEQF

J: TRBJ2-7
V: TRBV4-3
CDR3: ASSRVQGSGDEQY

J: TRBJ2-1
V: TRBV7-9
CDR3: ASSRGAGVPYNEQF

J: TRBJ2-3
V: TRBV5-6
CDR3: ASSTRTSGYTDTQY

J: TRBJ1-2
V: TRBV4-1
CDR3: ASSPGQGPSASYGYT

J: TRBJ1-6
V: TRBV7-2
CDR3: ASRERTATYSPLH

J: TRBJ2-5
V: TRBV2
CDR3: ASSGAGGPGETQY

J: TRBJ1-1
V: TRBV6-5
CDR3: ASSYLGNTEAF

J: TRBJ2-7
V: TRBV21-1
CDR3: ASSKTGQGKICEQY

J: TRBJ1-3
V: TRBV6-1
CDR3: ASTRTPGNTIY

J: TRBJ1-2
V: TRBV6-7
CDR3: ASSYSIPSGYT

J: TRBJ2-3
V: TRBV7-9
CDR3: ASSQNTLSDTQY

J: TRBJ1-1
V: TRBV7-3
CDR3: ASNNGGGGTEAF

J: TRBJ2-3
V: TRBV9
CDR3: ASSVGKSTDTQY

J: TRBJ2-1
V: TRBV5-1
CDR3: ASSLVLAVNNEQF

J: TRBJ1-2
V: TRBV10-3
CDR3: AISEGGADVYT

J: TRBJ1-1
V: TRBV19
CDR3: ASSPQWMNTEAF

J: TRBJ2-7
V: TRBV7-3
CDR3: ASSRAAGPSYEQY

J: TRBJ1-6
V: TRBV10-3
CDR3: AIRDKSDSPLH

J: TRBJ1-6
V: TRBV7-3
CDR3: ASRRNGGADNSPLH

J: TRBJ2-1
V: TRBV5-1
CDR3: ASSLAGNEQF

J: TRBJ1-3
V: TRBV4-2
CDR3: ASSPPPGVDSGNTIY

J: TRBJ1-2
V: TRBV5-1
CDR3: ASSEGTEVYYGYT

J: TRBJ2-5
V: TRBV11-1
CDR3: ASSGGVLETQY

J: TRBJ1-1
V: TRBV5-1
CDR3: ASSAGSDSTEAF

J: TRBJ2-2
V: TRBV5-1
CDR3: ASSLGDRGNTGELF

J: TRBJ2-1
V: TRBV6-1
CDR3: ASSARGGSYNEQF

J: TRBJ1-6
V: TRBV29-1
CDR3: SARERNNSPLH

J: TRBJ1-5
V: TRBV4-1
CDR3: ASSQDSGGTGENQPQH

J: TRBJ1-5
V: TRBV19
CDR3: ASGTGDQPQH

J: TRBJ2-3
V: TRBV29-1
CDR3: SISGDTDTQY

J: TRBJ2-3
V: TRBV5-4
CDR3: ASRTGTATDTQY

J: TRBJ2-7
V: TRBV7-8
CDR3: ASTRQGALPYEQY

J: TRBJ1-3
V: TRBV11-2
CDR3: ASSLAVDRGTSGNTIY

J: TRBJ1-2
V: TRBV11-1
CDR3: ASSLLGGYGYT

J: TRBJ1-5
V: TRBV19
CDR3: ASSIGGTYSNQPQH

J: TRBJ2-5
V: TRBV5-1
CDR3: ASTLTGSETQY

J: TRBJ2-5
V: TRBV2
CDR3: ASSVLAGGQETQY

J: TRBJ1-2
V: TRBV30
CDR3: AWMRENYGYT